This T cell receptor beta chain appears in the sequencing data of a study of CD8 T cells in ankylosing spondylitis. Study-wide results and limits: Disease-linked clones bore a CD8+ phenotype and were relatively rare in peripheral blood. A motif in TCR beta, a set of seven to nine highly homologous variants, appeared characteristic of ankylosing spondylitis blood. According to the report, clones linked to the disease were significantly enriched in matched synovial fluid samples taken from ankylosing spondylitis patients.

It was by quantitative 5'-RACE with molecular barcodes that TCR beta libraries were made. Via MiXCR, TCRdb re-called the 5' RACE reads, giving one row per CDR3 protein. The sample lists about 400,000 distinct CDR3 sequences, roughly 22% occurring once. There are a few counts of this clonotype. Its matching antigen is unknown. Sequencing used blood, either unsorted or a sorted T cell fraction (not recorded which). The receptor's source is a male donor with ankylosing spondylitis or in good health (not recorded which).

In nucleotides, the CDR3 is TGTGCCAGCAGCTTAAAAGGGCAGGGGGCATACGAGCAGTACTTC. Its protein product is CASSLKGQGAYEQYF. The V and J genes are TRBV13 and TRBJ2-7, with 8 bases that match TRBD1. This CDR3 has 15 residues. Trimming cost V 2 bases and J 4 bases; bases outside gene matches: 7. In germline, CDR1 is PRHDT, CDR2 FYEKMQ (reference sequence). Filled out from reference TRBV13 and TRBJ2-7, the complete variable domain reads AAGVIQSPRHLIKEKRETATLKCYPIPRHDTVYWYQQGPGQDPQFLISFYEKMQSDKGSIPDRFSAQQFSDYHSELNMSSLELGDSALYFCASSLKGQGAYEQYFGPGTRLTVT.